This T cell receptor (beta chain) came from a study of Graves' ophthalmopathy and Graves' hyperthyroidism. Trimming pared 1 base from V and 2 bases from J, leaving 9 bases between. CDR3 length equals 14 residues. Looked up from germline, CDR1 is SGHTA and CDR2 is FQGNSA. A diagnosis was made from clinical symptoms together with serum thyroxine, TRAb, thyroid ultrasound and orbital computed tomography. Fresh peripheral blood, 8.5 to 10 ml, was the PBMC source. For repertoire sequencing, the TCR beta CDR3 regions were amplified from RNA transcripts. The workflow started with a first-round RT-PCR run with HTBI primers and then moved on to a second-round multiplex PCR. MiXCR was run by TCRdb on the multiplex PCR reads, yielding one entry per CDR3 protein. The sample records around 400,000 distinct CDR3 sequences, about 16% being singletons. This clonotype was observed at least ten times.

J is TRBJ2-7 and V is TRBV7-2; no definite D call. Input material: peripheral blood. The origin of this receptor is a woman aged 18-35 years with Graves' ophthalmopathy. The CDR3: CASSLEVVAYEQYF. CDR3 nucleotide sequence: TGTGCCAGCAGCTTAGAGGTGGTCGCCTACGAGCAGTACTTC. The full variable domain, rest sourced from reference TRBV7-2 and TRBJ2-7, is GAGVSQSPSNKVTEKGKDVELRCDPISGHTALYWYRQSLGQGLEFLIYFQGNSAPDKSGLPSDRFSAERTGGSVSTLTIQRTQQEDSAVYLCASSLEVVAYEQYFGPGTRLTVT.